These 2 T cell receptor beta chains were all obtained from the same sample, sequenced in a study of technical replicates of blood from a few donors (dated by TCRdb to 2017 to 2019). Library creation used the immunoSEQ multiplex PCR assay. TCRdb stores this immuneACCESS table with in-frame sequences only. Part of the clones is absent; in the studies checked, under half of the shortfall reflects unresolved V genes, and no reason is known for the rest. Across this sample there are around 83,000 clones, with approximately 94% seen only once. Jointly, the top ten make up over 0.25% of the sample. The specimen was T cells isolated from PBMCs. The receptor source for this set is a human donor in good health.

V gene TRBV14 combines with J gene TRBJ1-1; D might be TRBD1 (6 bases). Germline loops: CDR1 SGHDN, CDR2 FVKESK. The V and J ends lost 4 bases and 4 bases respectively, with 10 bases between them. The CDR3 contains 13 residues. Here the CDR3 reads CASSLTGLTEAFF. The CDR3 nucleotides read TGTGCCAGCAGCCTGACAGGTCTCACTGAAGCTTTCTTT.

The J gene is TRBJ2-7, the V gene TRBV7-2; 8 nucleotides align to TRBD2. V lost 2 bases to trimming and J lost 0 bases; unmatched junction nucleotides: 6. The CDR3 consists of 16 residues. Germline V CDR1 and CDR2: SGHTA, FQGNSA. The CDR3 DNA reads TGTGCCAGCAGCTTAAGAGCGGGAGACAACTCCTACGAGCAGTACTTC. Amino acid sequence: CASSLRAGDNSYEQYF.